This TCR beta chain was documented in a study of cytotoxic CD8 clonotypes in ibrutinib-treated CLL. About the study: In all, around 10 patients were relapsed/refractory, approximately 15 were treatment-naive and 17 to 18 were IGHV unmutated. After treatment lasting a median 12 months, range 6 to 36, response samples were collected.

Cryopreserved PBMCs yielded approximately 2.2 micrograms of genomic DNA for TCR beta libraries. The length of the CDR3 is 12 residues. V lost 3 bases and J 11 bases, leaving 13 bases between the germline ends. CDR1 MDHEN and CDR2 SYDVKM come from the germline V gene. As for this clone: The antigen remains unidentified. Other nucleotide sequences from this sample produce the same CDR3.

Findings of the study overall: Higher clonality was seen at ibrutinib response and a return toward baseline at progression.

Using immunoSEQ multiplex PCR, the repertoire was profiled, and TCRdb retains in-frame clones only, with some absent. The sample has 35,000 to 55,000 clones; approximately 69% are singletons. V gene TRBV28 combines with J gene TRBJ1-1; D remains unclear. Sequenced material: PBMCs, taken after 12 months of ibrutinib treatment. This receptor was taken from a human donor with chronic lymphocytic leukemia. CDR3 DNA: TGTGCCAGCAGTTTTGTAGGAAGGGTTGCTTTCTTT. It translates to CASSFVGRVAFF.